This paragraph reports one T cell receptor beta chain. The V segment lost 2 bases and the J segment 6 bases; nucleotides outside the gene matches: 7. This CDR3 is 15 amino acids long. Germline values: CDR1 SGHTA, CDR2 FQGTGA. The sample comes from a study of blood T cell repertoires in COVID-19. Looking at the study overall: Donors in the United States, Italy and Spain gave samples during acute or convalescent COVID-19.

In the original analysis: Reference gene primer amplification yielded estimated nucleated cell counts. Clones were read by immunoSEQ multiplex PCR, and TCRdb kept only the in-frame ones, dropping some. Clonal size and the V and J genes are those of that table, whereas D and trimming came from the DNA. The sample lists approximately 120,000 clones, about 83% occurring once. The J gene is TRBJ2-1, the V gene TRBV7-3; 7 bases agree with TRBD2. The origin of this receptor is a man older than 75 with active or convalescent COVID-19. Sample: peripheral blood. In DNA form, the CDR3 reads TGTGCCAGCAGCTTACTCGCGGGGGTCCTCAATGAGCAGTTCTTC. Protein product: CASSLLAGVLNEQFF.